There are a few counts of the clone carrying this T cell receptor (beta chain). The antigen remains unidentified. From the reads, TCRdb called clonotypes with MiXCR, one entry per CDR3 protein. The table lists around 440,000 distinct CDR3 sequences, approximately 11% of them singletons. This specimen comes from a study of T cell repertoires in cytomegalovirus infection. Overall study results and limits: Cumulated frequencies of public TCR beta families served to identify carriers of CMV plus the relevant HLA. Ex vivo responses were dominated by HLA-C-restricted CMV-specific TCR beta clonotypes.

Trimming stripped 4 bases from V and 0 bases from J, with 16 bases between. The CDR3 is 18 residues long. CDR1 SGHTA and CDR2 FQGTGA come from the germline V gene. This TCR derives from a human donor in good health (CMV status not recorded). Some clones in this sample may be carry-over from other donors' samples. The rearrangement joins TRBV7-3 to TRBJ2-6; D may be TRBD2 (7 bases). Sequencing was carried out using PBMCs. CDR3 bases: TGTGCCAGCAGCTCGGGGGGCCAACCTCACTCTGGGGCCAACGTCCTGACTTTC. It specifies CASSSGGQPHSGANVLTF.